Listed here are 26 T cell receptor beta chains from one sample, sequenced in a study of radiation and T cells in renal cell carcinoma. This table comes from immunoSEQ multiplex PCR, and its TCRdb copy is limited to in-frame clones, with some not included. The table records some 150,000 clones, about 91% of them present only once. Time point here: blood 2 weeks post-SBRT. The sample's treatment: 15 Gy SBRT to primary tumor, nephrectomy 4 weeks later. The source material was blood, sampled from a patient whose treatment included radiotherapy and nephrectomy. These receptors all stem from a woman aged 45 to 65 with renal cell carcinoma.

In this sample, this clone turned up a few times. The V and J genes are TRBV18 and TRBJ2-7, with 10 bases lining up with TRBD1. The CDR3 loop spans 16 amino acids. V dropped 6 bases and J dropped 5; count of bases not matched to a gene: 13. Per the germline V gene, CDR1 is KGHSH and CDR2 is LQKENI. CDR3 sequence: CASSQGRDRGRNEQYF. CDR3 sequence (DNA): TGTGCCAGCTCCCAAGGCCGGGACAGGGGCCGTAACGAGCAGTACTTC. Full variable domain (remainder filled in from reference TRBV18 and TRBJ2-7): NAGVMQNPRHLVRRRGQEARLRCSPMKGHSHVYWYRQLPEEGLKFMVYLQKENIIDESGMPKERFSAEFPKEGPSILRIQQVVRGDSAAYFCASSQGRDRGRNEQYFGPGTRLTVT.

The chain joins TRBV21-1 to TRBJ2-3; TRBD1 reflects the table's D call only, with no check against the DNA. TRBV21-1 is a pseudogene locus. The CDR3 is 16 residues long. The CDR3 nucleotides read TGTGCCAGCAGCAAAGTTACAGGGGGTAGCACAGATACGCAGTATTTT. Translation gives CASSKVTGGSTDTQYF.

The table lists this clone with a few counts. The gene calls are TRBV25-1 and TRBJ1-6; no clear D gene. The germline V gene has CDR1 MGHDK and CDR2 SYGVNS. The CDR3 consists of 14 residues. V lost 4 bases and J lost 6, with 10 bases in between. CDR3 nucleotides: TGTGCCAGCAGTGTTGGTGAGCCTAATTCACCCCTCCACTTT. Its translation: CASSVGEPNSPLHF.

This chain joins TRBV5-5 and TRBJ1-4, with a weak D call TRBD1 (6 bases). The CDR3 length is 16 residues. The V gene's germline CDR1 is SGHKS and CDR2 YYEKEE (reference sequence). The ends were cut back, 3 bases at V and 3 bases at J, with 15 bases in the middle. CDR3 residues: CASSSDRNRANEKLFF. The CDR3 DNA reads TGTGCCAGCAGCTCCGACAGGAATAGGGCTAATGAAAAACTGTTTTTT.

This clone was found a few times. J is TRBJ2-1 and V is TRBV11-2; 8 positions match TRBD2. Germline lookup yields CDR1 SGHAT and CDR2 FQNNGV. Trimming removed 6 bases from V and 5 bases from J; junction bases left unmatched: 12. This CDR3 region has 16 residues. In nucleotides, the CDR3 is TGTGCCAGCAGACTCTACGGGACTAGGGATCACAATGAGCAGTTCTTC. It translates to CASRLYGTRDHNEQFF.

The V call is TRBV6-5, the J call TRBJ1-5; perhaps TRBD1 as D (5 bases). Trimming took 2 bases from V and 4 from J, leaving 6 bases between them. CDR1 is MNHEY, CDR2 SVGAGI, per germline. This CDR3 comprises 13 residues. CDR3 DNA: TGTGCCAGCAGTTACCAGGGTAATCAGCCCCAGCATTTT. This codes for CASSYQGNQPQHF.

This clone has a single count. This chain connects TRBV7-8 to TRBJ1-1; D gene uncertain. The CDR3 runs to 17 residues. Germline CDR1 is SGHVS and CDR2 is FQNEAQ. V lost 5 bases and J 5 bases, leaving 24 bases between the germline ends. For the CDR3, the DNA is TGTGCCAGCAGCCGATTGGCCCAACTAAGAACCCGGACTGAAGCTTTCTTT. This gives the protein CASSRLAQLRTRTEAFF. Drawing the rest from reference TRBV7-8 and TRBJ1-1, the complete variable domain is GAGVSQSPRYKVAKRGQDVALRCDPISGHVSLFWYQQALGQGPEFLTYFQNEAQLDKSGLPSDRFFAERPEGSVSTLKIQRTQQEDSAVYLCASSRLAQLRTRTEAFFGQGTRLTVV.

V is TRBV29-1 and J is TRBJ2-7; 9 positions agree with TRBD1. V shed 1 base, J shed 2 bases, and the junction held 6 bases outside the gene matches. The germline CDR1 and CDR2 sequences are SQVTM and ANQGSEA. The CDR3 is 15 amino acids. The CDR3 DNA follows: TGCAGCGTTGAAGTACGCGGGACAGGGACCTACGAGCAGTACTTC. Its translation is CSVEVRGTGTYEQYF.

The V call is TRBV7-3, the J call TRBJ2-2, with no clear D. Germline CDR1 is SGHTA and CDR2 is FQGTGA. The CDR3 spans 15 residues. V lost 3 bases to trimming and J lost 2 bases, with 10 bases between them. The CDR3 reads CASSFFGINTGELFF. The CDR3 region has the DNA TGTGCCAGCAGCTTTTTTGGGATAAACACCGGGGAGCTGTTTTTT.

The V call is TRBV7-9, the J call TRBJ1-1; D not certain. The length of the CDR3 is 15 residues. Germline V CDR1 and CDR2: SEHNR, FQNEAQ (reference sequence). The germline V and J ends were trimmed by 1 base and 6 bases, with 15 bases remaining between them. CDR3 loop: CASSLERLRSAEAFF. The CDR3 DNA is TGTGCCAGCAGCTTAGAAAGGTTGCGGTCTGCTGAAGCTTTCTTT.

The V call is TRBV9, the J call TRBJ1-3; D unresolved. There are 13 residues in the CDR3. V was cut by 2 bases and J by 1 base, with 4 bases left in between. In germline, CDR1 is SGDLS, CDR2 YYNGEE. The CDR3 DNA reads TGTGCCAGCAGCGTTTTATCTGGAAACACCATATATTTT. Its protein product is CASSVLSGNTIYF.

This clone was seen only a few times. The J gene is TRBJ1-2, the V gene TRBV7-9; a weak D match, TRBD1 (6 bases). Germline values: CDR1 SEHNR, CDR2 FQNEAQ (reference sequence). The ends were cut back, 4 bases at V and 5 bases at J, with 17 bases in the middle. This CDR3 contains 15 residues. In nucleotides, the CDR3 is TGTGCCAGCAGCTCACCCAGGGGCGCGATATATGGCTACACCTTC. Protein: CASSSPRGAIYGYTF. The full variable domain, completed using reference TRBV7-9 and TRBJ1-2, is DTGVSQNPRHKITKRGQNVTFRCDPISEHNRLYWYRQTLGQGPEFLTYFQNEAQLEKSRLLSDRFSAERPKGSFSTLEIQRTEQGDSAMYLCASSSPRGAIYGYTFGSGTRLTVV.

The J gene is TRBJ1-2, the V gene TRBV7-2; 7 bases fit TRBD1. CDR1 and CDR2 (germline): SGHTA, FQGNSA. J was trimmed by 7 bases and V by 0 bases; bases with no gene match: 5. The CDR3 is 14 residues long. CDR3 DNA sequence: TGTGCCAGCAGCTTAGCGGGGCAGGGGGTTGGCTACACCTTC. This sequence encodes CASSLAGQGVGYTF.

The V gene is TRBV10-3, the J gene TRBJ2-7; TRBD1 might be the D (6 bases). The CDR3 totals 15 residues. Deletions cut 4 bases from V and 1 base from J, with 14 bases between. Germline CDR1 is ENHRY and CDR2 is SYGVKD. The CDR3 region has the DNA TGTGCCATCAGTGTCTCCGGGGACACGTCCTACGAGCAGTACTTC. It is translated as CAISVSGDTSYEQYF.

The rearrangement links TRBV6-6 to TRBJ2-5; D could derive from TRBD1 or TRBD2 (6 bases each). The ends were cut back, 2 bases at V and 1 base at J, with 8 bases in the middle. CDR1 and CDR2 from the germline V gene are MNHNY and SVGAGI (reference sequence). This CDR3 contains 14 residues. CDR3 region: CASSYGGPQETQYF. The CDR3, as DNA: TGTGCCAGCAGTTACGGGGGGCCCCAAGAGACCCAGTACTTC.

CDR3 coding DNA: TGTGCCAGTACCTTGTCGGGGCTTAGCAATCAGCCCCAGCATTTT. This translates into CASTLSGLSNQPQHF. The chain combines TRBV19 with TRBJ1-5, with D perhaps matching TRBD1 (5 bases). Germline-derived CDR1 and CDR2 are LNHDA and SQIVND (reference sequence). CDR3 length equals 15 residues. Trimming left V 7 bases short and J 0 bases short, with 13 bases between.

V is TRBV5-8 and J is TRBJ1-5; D gene uncertain. CDR1 is SGHTS and CDR2 is YDEGEE in the germline V gene. Trimming took off 0 bases at V and 7 bases at J, with 5 bases between the two ends. The CDR3 runs 12 residues. The CDR3 DNA reads TGTGCCAGCAGCTTGGTAGGACAGCCCCAGCATTTT. Its protein is CASSLVGQPQHF.

V is TRBV18 and J is TRBJ1-3; D uncertain. The germline gives CDR1 KGHSH, CDR2 LQKENI. V was pared by 5 bases and J by 0 bases, with 8 bases between. This CDR3 is 14 amino acids long. The CDR3 DNA reads as TGTGCCAGCTCATCCAGTAGCTCTGGAAACACCATATATTTT. As protein: CASSSSSSGNTIYF.

The rearrangement uses TRBV9 and TRBJ2-1; D perhaps matches TRBD2 (6 bases). Germline CDR1 reads SGDLS; CDR2 reads YYNGEE. V was trimmed by 0 bases and J by 2 bases, leaving 18 bases between them. This CDR3 has 18 residues. The chain's CDR3 is CASSVGKSAGSAYNEQFF. In DNA, the CDR3 is TGTGCCAGCAGCGTAGGTAAATCGGCGGGGAGCGCCTACAATGAGCAGTTCTTC.

The chain couples TRBV7-2 to TRBJ1-1; D remains unclear. Germline V lookup: CDR1 SGHTA, CDR2 FQGNSA. Trimming shortened V by 0 bases and J by 8 bases, and 10 bases separated the two germline ends. This CDR3 spans 13 amino acids. The CDR3 here is CASSLASVKEAFF. The CDR3, as DNA: TGTGCCAGCAGCTTAGCCTCAGTGAAAGAAGCTTTCTTT.

The chain links TRBV23-1 to TRBJ2-7; perhaps TRBD1 as D (7 bases). TRBV23-1 is classed as an ORF, of uncertain function. The CDR3 extends over 14 amino acids. V was pared by 3 bases and J by 2 bases, with 11 bases between. This CDR3 is CASSQRDSPYEQYF. The CDR3 DNA reads as TGCGCCAGCAGTCAGCGGGACAGTCCCTACGAGCAGTACTTC.

The chain couples TRBV5-5 to TRBJ2-7; 12 bases are shared with TRBD2. The V gene end was trimmed by 4 bases and the J gene end by 0 bases; junction bases not matched to a gene: 2. CDR1 and CDR2 (germline): SGHKS, YYEKEE (reference sequence). This CDR3 is 15 amino acids long. CDR3 DNA sequence: TGTGCCAGCAGCCCGACTAGCGGGAGCTCCTACGAGCAGTACTTC. Its translation: CASSPTSGSSYEQYF.

In this sample, this clone turned up once. This sequence joins TRBV7-3 and TRBJ2-1; the match to TRBD2 covers 7 bases. CDR1 is SGHTA and CDR2 is FQGTGA in the germline V gene. The CDR3 has 15 residues. The trim removed 5 bases at V and 9 bases at J, leaving 13 bases unmatched. The chain's CDR3 is CASSPGTNPSGEQFF. Written as DNA, the CDR3 is TGTGCCAGCAGCCCAGGGACTAATCCCTCGGGTGAGCAGTTCTTC.

The rearrangement uses TRBV6-6 and TRBJ2-1; unclear D gene. V was cut by 6 bases and J by 6 bases, with 18 bases left in between. Per germline, CDR1 MNHNY and CDR2 SVGAGI (reference sequence). The CDR3 sequence is 15 residues long. CDR3 sequence reads: CASSPRQAALNEQFF. CDR3 nucleotides: TGTGCCAGCAGCCCACGGCAGGCCGCTCTCAATGAGCAGTTCTTC.

The rearrangement uses TRBV30 and TRBJ2-3, with TRBD2 matching over 9 bases. The CDR3 loop spans 16 amino acids. V was pared by 4 bases and J by 3 bases, with 11 bases of the junction left unmatched. Per germline, CDR1 GTSNPN and CDR2 SVGIG (reference sequence). CDR3 DNA: TGTGCCTGGACCCAGGGTTTGGCGGGGGGGACAGATACGCAGTATTTT. Protein sequence: CAWTQGLAGGTDTQYF.

The chain combines TRBV5-1 with TRBJ2-3; perhaps TRBD2 as D (6 bases). The V and J ends lost 4 bases and 4 bases respectively, with 19 bases between them. Germline V gene lookup returns CDR1 SGHRS and CDR2 YFSETQ. CDR3 length: 16 residues. CDR3 region: CASSSRGRGGADTQYF. For the CDR3, the DNA is TGCGCCAGCAGCAGCCGGGGCCGGGGAGGCGCAGATACGCAGTATTTT.